Below, 18 T cell receptor beta chains from the same sample are listed, as sequenced in a study of response to subunit inactivated influenza vaccine. MiXCR, applied by TCRdb to the RT-PCR reads, yields one record per CDR3 protein. The top ten clones hold roughly a tenth of a sample with roughly 790,000 distinct CDR3 sequences, around 21% of them seen once. The sequencing used PBMCs from blood, collected more than 4 days after vaccination. The receptors originated from a man in his fifties or sixties who received an inactivated influenza vaccine.

The table lists this clonotype with many counts. The chain has TRBV7-2 and TRBJ2-1; D is unclear. The V gene lost 3 bases and the J gene lost 10 bases, with 10 bases spanning the gap. Germline CDR1 reads SGHTA; CDR2 reads FQGNSA. The CDR3 is 12 residues long. CDR3 nucleotides: TGTGCCAGCAGCTTCTTAGACGCCGAGCAGTTCTTC. Amino acid sequence: CASSFLDAEQFF. Supplemented by reference TRBV7-2 and TRBJ2-1, the full variable domain reads GAGVSQSPSNKVTEKGKDVELRCDPISGHTALYWYRQSLGQGLEFLIYFQGNSAPDKSGLPSDRFSAERTGGSVSTLTIQRTQQEDSAVYLCASSFLDAEQFFGPGTRLTVL.

The chain joins TRBV28 to TRBJ2-7; tentatively, D is TRBD1 or TRBD2 (5 bases each). Trimming pared 2 bases from V and 0 bases from J, leaving 17 bases between. Germline V gene sequence: CDR1 MDHEN, CDR2 SYDVKM. This CDR3 spans 17 amino acids. CDR3: CASSLALGDGSSYEQYF. CDR3 bases: TGTGCCAGCAGTTTAGCGCTGGGGGACGGAAGCTCCTACGAGCAGTACTTC.

This clonotype was observed a handful of times. The chain uses TRBV15 and TRBJ2-1; D possibly corresponds to TRBD1 (6 bases). V lost 1 base and J 6 bases, leaving 13 bases between the germline ends. The CDR3 is 15 amino acids. The germline gives CDR1 LNHNV, CDR2 YYDKDF (reference sequence). CDR3 in amino acids: CATSRVRDTRNEQFF. DNA of the CDR3: TGTGCCACCAGCAGAGTCCGGGACACCCGCAATGAGCAGTTCTTC. Combining the CDR3 with reference TRBV15 and TRBJ2-1 gives the whole variable domain DAMVIQNPRYQVTQFGKPVTLSCSQTLNHNVMYWYQQKSSQAPKLLFHYYDKDFNNEADTPDNFQSRRPNTSFCFLDIRSPGLGDTAMYLCATSRVRDTRNEQFFGPGTRLTVL.

The chain links TRBV4-1 to TRBJ1-4, with D possibly TRBD1 on 5 matching bases. The ends were cut back, 0 bases at V and 1 base at J, with 12 bases in the middle. The germline V gene has CDR1 MGHRA and CDR2 YSYEKL. This CDR3 comprises 17 residues. CDR3 DNA sequence: TGCGCCAGCAGCCAAGATAGGGGCGCGGTAACTAATGAAAAACTGTTTTTT. It specifies CASSQDRGAVTNEKLFF.

This chain connects TRBV28 to TRBJ2-2; 12 bases line up with TRBD1. Germline V gene data show CDR1 as MDHEN and CDR2 as SYDVKM. This CDR3 has 15 amino acids. After removal of 11 bases from V and 8 bases from J, the junction contained 12 bases not matched to a gene. The CDR3 loop is CAAKGPGQGAGELFF. In nucleotides, the CDR3 is TGTGCCGCAAAGGGGCCGGGACAGGGGGCGGGGGAGCTGTTTTTT.

This clonotype was seen a few times. The V gene is TRBV4-1, the J gene TRBJ2-3; 9 nucleotides agree with TRBD2. Germline V gives CDR1 MGHRA, CDR2 YSYEKL. V dropped 4 bases and J dropped 2; count of bases not matched to a gene: 7. The length of the CDR3 is 16 residues. In nucleotides, the CDR3 is TGCGCCAGCAGCCTAGCGGGGGCCATTAACACAGATACGCAGTATTTT. Protein: CASSLAGAINTDTQYF.

This chain links TRBV7-2 with TRBJ2-1; D might be TRBD1 or TRBD2, each matching 5 bases. The CDR3 is made up of 16 amino acids. Trimming left V 5 bases short and J 6 bases short, with 20 bases between. CDR1 SGHTA and CDR2 FQGNSA come from the germline V gene. CDR3 coding DNA: TGTGCCAGCAGCGCGTTGGGACGGGCCATGGGCAATGAGCAGTTCTTC. It translates to CASSALGRAMGNEQFF.

The chain couples TRBV6-1 to TRBJ1-6; unclear D gene. CDR1 is MNHNS, CDR2 SASEGT, per germline. The CDR3 runs 14 residues. The V and J ends lost 4 bases and 7 bases respectively, with 11 bases between them. Here the CDR3 DNA reads TGTGCCAGCAGTGTTCAGAGAACGAATTCACCCCTCCACTTT. Protein sequence: CASSVQRTNSPLHF.

A few counts support this clonotype. The V and J genes are TRBV20-1 and TRBJ2-7, with 7 bases identical to TRBD1. J gave up 5 bases and V 0 bases, and 4 bases lay outside the gene matches. The CDR3 spans 13 residues. CDR1 and CDR2 from the germline V gene are DFQATT and SNEGSKA (reference sequence). CDR3 nucleotides: TGCAGTGCTAGAGATCCAGGGGGAAACGAGCAGTACTTC. Encoded protein: CSARDPGGNEQYF.

In its sample, this clonotype was seen a few times. The genes are TRBV7-2 and TRBJ2-1, with 10 positions matching TRBD2. The CDR3 totals 16 residues. J was trimmed by 3 bases and V by 0 bases; bases with no gene match: 2. Germline CDR1 and CDR2: SGHTA and FQGNSA. The CDR3 nucleotides are TGTGCCAGCAGCTTAGCGGCTAGCGGGAGCTACAATGAGCAGTTCTTC. This sequence encodes CASSLAASGSYNEQFF.

The J gene is TRBJ1-1, the V gene TRBV6-1, with a possible D match to TRBD1 (6 bases). V lost 6 bases to trimming and J lost 2 bases, with 16 bases between them. The length of the CDR3 is 15 residues. Germline values: CDR1 MNHNS, CDR2 SASEGT. The CDR3 DNA reads as TGTGCCAGCAGACAGCAGGGGATCTCAAACACTGAAGCTTTCTTT. It translates to CASRQQGISNTEAFF.

The chain recombines TRBV4-3 with TRBJ2-5; 7 bases match TRBD2. Losses at the gene ends were 1 base for V and 5 bases for J; bases not matched to a gene: 7. CDR1 is LGHNA, CDR2 YSLEER, per germline. This CDR3 spans 15 amino acids. The CDR3 bases are TGCGCCAGCAGCCAAGGAAATGCCGGGAGGGAGACCCAGTACTTC. Amino acids: CASSQGNAGRETQYF.

In its sample, this clonotype was seen many times. The chain carries TRBV5-1 and TRBJ2-3; weak D call: TRBD1 (6 bases). Germline loops: CDR1 SGHRS, CDR2 YFSETQ. V was shortened by 2 bases and J by 2 bases, with 21 bases between the two germline ends. This CDR3 has 18 amino acids. As DNA, the CDR3 is TGCGCCAGCAGCTTCGGCAGGGGCAGAGGGGCCACCACAGATACGCAGTATTTT. Translated: CASSFGRGRGATTDTQYF.

This clonotype was seen at least ten times. The V and J genes are TRBV10-3 and TRBJ2-5, with 11 bases fitting TRBD2. CDR3 size: 16 residues. Per germline, CDR1 ENHRY and CDR2 SYGVKD. Trimming cost V 3 bases and J 3 bases; bases outside gene matches: 6. The CDR3 protein is CAISEPGTSGEETQYF. The CDR3 DNA follows: TGTGCCATCAGTGAACCCGGGACTAGCGGAGAAGAGACCCAGTACTTC.

V usage is TRBV21-1 and J usage is TRBJ1-1; TRBD1 was called by the table and not checked on the DNA. TRBV21-1 is noted as a pseudogene. The CDR3 has 17 residues. In DNA form, the CDR3 reads TGTGCCAGCAGCAAAGGTTTGACAGGGGGCCTGCGGACTGAAGCTTTCTTT. It specifies CASSKGLTGGLRTEAFF.

This chain's CDR3 is CASSPAARQDYGYTF. The CDR3 DNA reads TGTGCCAGCAGCCCGGCGGCGCGGCAAGACTATGGCTACACCTTC. The chain couples TRBV12-3 or TRBV12-4 to TRBJ1-2, with D unclear. This CDR3 is built from 15 residues. V was cut by 6 bases and J by 3 bases, with 17 bases left in between.

This clonotype was detected a few times. The CDR3 DNA sequence: TGTGCCAGCAGTACACCGCTACTCCTCTCCTACGAGCAGTACTTC. This sequence encodes CASSTPLLLSYEQYF. The gene calls are TRBV6-2 or TRBV6-3 and TRBJ2-7; D remains ambiguous. This CDR3 region has 15 residues. The germline V gene has CDR1 MNHEY and CDR2 SVGEGT. Trimming cost V 5 bases and J 0 bases, with 14 bases left between them.

Only a few counts were recorded for this clonotype. The J gene is TRBJ2-1, the V gene TRBV7-2; D unclear. CDR3 size: 15 residues. V gave up 7 bases and J gave up 4 bases, with 17 bases separating them. Germline V gene sequence: CDR1 SGHTA, CDR2 FQGNSA. CDR3 sequence reads: CASNYPGRPYNEQFF. The CDR3 DNA sequence: TGTGCCAGCAACTACCCTGGGCGGCCTTACAATGAGCAGTTCTTC.